Listed here are 22 T cell receptor beta chains from one sample, sequenced in a study of OX40 agonist ivuxolimab in advanced cancers. The table came from immunoSEQ multiplex PCR; TCRdb's copy has only in-frame clones and leaves some out. The sample lists about 19,000 clones, 79% occurring once. Here the sequenced sample was CD4+ or CD8+ T cells sorted from blood, taken in a trial of the OX40 agonist ivuxolimab. Source of these receptors: an adult with an advanced solid tumor such as melanoma, head and neck, liver or kidney cancer.

This clone was recorded a few times. The sample has other DNA sequences that encode this CDR3 too. The chain combines TRBV30 with TRBJ1-5; TRBD1 matches at 8 bases. This CDR3 is built from 14 residues. The germline V gene encodes CDR1 GTSNPN and CDR2 SVGIG (reference sequence). The trim removed 4 bases at V and 6 bases at J, leaving 8 bases unmatched. The DNA of the CDR3 is TGTGCCTGGACCGGACAGGGTATAGGTCAGCCCCAGCATTTT. Residues: CAWTGQGIGQPQHF.

The table lists this clone with a few counts. The chain recombines TRBV18 with TRBJ2-5; weak D call: TRBD1 (5 bases). The CDR3 covers 21 residues. Trimming took 3 bases from V and 1 from J, leaving 30 bases between them. Germline-derived CDR1 and CDR2 are KGHSH and LQKENI. The CDR3 loop is CASSPDQSPEQVPPAQETQYF. The CDR3 DNA sequence: TGTGCCAGCTCACCGGATCAAAGTCCTGAACAGGTTCCCCCCGCCCAAGAGACCCAGTACTTC.

V is TRBV6-1 and J is TRBJ1-2; TRBD1 is a possible D gene (6 bases). The CDR3 totals 15 residues. Trimming removed 5 bases at V and 0 bases at J, with 13 bases between. The germline V gene has CDR1 MNHNS and CDR2 SASEGT. CDR3 in amino acids: CASSTTGSPNYGYTF. Written as DNA, the CDR3 is TGTGCCAGCAGTACGACAGGCTCTCCTAACTATGGCTACACCTTC.

This clone was counted a single time. The chain is built from TRBV19 and TRBJ1-1, with 7 positions matching TRBD1. This CDR3 is built from 15 residues. J was trimmed by 0 bases and V by 1 base; bases with no gene match: 2. CDR1 is LNHDA and CDR2 is SQIVND in the germline V gene (reference sequence). The CDR3 here is CASSIAGTVNTEAFF. The CDR3 bases are TGTGCCAGTAGTATAGCCGGGACAGTGAACACTGAAGCTTTCTTT.

Points on this clone: Different DNA sequences within this sample yield the same CDR3. This chain uses TRBV9 with TRBJ1-2; the D gene is possibly TRBD1 (5 bases). V lost 0 bases and J lost 3, with 6 bases in between. The germline gives CDR1 SGDLS, CDR2 YYNGEE. The CDR3 is 13 amino acids. The chain's CDR3 is CASSVGGDYGYTF. The CDR3 nucleotides read TGTGCCAGCAGCGTAGGGGGCGACTATGGCTACACCTTC. Full variable domain (missing parts from reference TRBV9 and TRBJ1-2): DSGVTQTPKHLITATGQRVTLRCSPRSGDLSVYWYQQSLDQGLQFLIQYYNGEERAKGNILERFSAQQFPDLHSELNLSSLELGDSALYFCASSVGGDYGYTFGSGTRLTVV.

This sequence joins TRBV7-9 and TRBJ1-2, with D unresolved. CDR1 SEHNR and CDR2 FQNEAQ come from the germline V gene (reference sequence). V was shortened by 4 bases and J by 7 bases, with 7 bases between the two germline ends. The CDR3 is 11 residues long. The CDR3 sequence: CASSSVPGYTF. The DNA of the CDR3 is TGTGCCAGCAGCTCAGTCCCTGGCTACACCTTC. The whole variable domain, remainder taken from reference TRBV7-9 and TRBJ1-2, is DTGVSQNPRHKITKRGQNVTFRCDPISEHNRLYWYRQTLGQGPEFLTYFQNEAQLEKSRLLSDRFSAERPKGSFSTLEIQRTEQGDSAMYLCASSSVPGYTFGSGTRLTVV.

This clone was seen a handful of times. V and J are TRBV7-6 and TRBJ1-3; D is ambiguous. Germline CDR1 reads SGHVS; CDR2 reads FNYEAQ. V dropped 5 bases and J dropped 0 bases, with 14 bases sitting between them. The CDR3 length is 16 residues. The CDR3 bases are TGTGCCAGCAGCCCCGGACCGGGGTACTCTGGAAACACCATATATTTT. As protein: CASSPGPGYSGNTIYF.

The V and J genes are TRBV7-8 and TRBJ1-6; 7 nucleotides align to TRBD1. The germline V gene encodes CDR1 SGHVS and CDR2 FQNEAQ. V lost 2 bases and J lost 0; bases outside the gene matches: 7. This CDR3 comprises 18 residues. The CDR3 coding sequence is TGTGCCAGCAGCTTATACGGACAGGAGAGCTCCTATAATTCACCCCTCCACTTT. Its translation: CASSLYGQESSYNSPLHF.

The chain is built from TRBV7-2 and TRBJ2-2; no definite D call. V lost 6 bases to trimming and J lost 5 bases, with 7 bases between them. Germline V lookup: CDR1 SGHTA, CDR2 FQGNSA. The CDR3 contains 12 residues. CDR3: CASRPLTGELFF. CDR3 nucleotide sequence: TGTGCCAGCAGGCCTCTTACCGGGGAGCTGTTTTTT.

The chain combines TRBV7-6 with TRBJ2-7, with D unclear. The CDR3 length is 15 residues. Trimming left V 1 base short and J 5 bases short, with 15 bases between. Germline loops: CDR1 SGHVS, CDR2 FNYEAQ. CDR3 coding DNA: TGTGCCAGCAGCTTAGGAAGGACCGGGCCCAACGAGCAGTACTTC. Translated, it gives CASSLGRTGPNEQYF. The full variable domain, completed using reference TRBV7-6 and TRBJ2-7, is GAGVSQSPRYKVTKRGQDVALRCDPISGHVSLYWYRQALGQGPEFLTYFNYEAQQDKSGLPNDRFSAERPEGSISTLTIQRTEQRDSAMYRCASSLGRTGPNEQYFGPGTRLTVT.

The rearrangement joins TRBV6-5 to TRBJ2-7; D remains ambiguous. This CDR3 contains 11 residues. Trimming left V 6 bases short and J 3 bases short, with 6 bases between. The germline V gene has CDR1 MNHEY and CDR2 SVGAGI. CDR3 in amino acids: CASRYSYEQYF. In DNA, the CDR3 is TGTGCCAGCAGGTACAGCTACGAGCAGTACTTC.

The V call is TRBV10-3, the J call TRBJ2-1; TRBD1 matches at 9 bases. V gave up 5 bases and J gave up 5 bases; unmatched junction bases: 10. CDR3 size: 16 residues. Germline CDR1 and CDR2: ENHRY and SYGVKD. In DNA form, the CDR3 reads TGTGCCATCAGTTTCACCGGGACAGGGAACCACAATGAGCAGTTCTTC. Residues: CAISFTGTGNHNEQFF.

This chain connects TRBV4-3 to TRBJ2-1; D is tentatively TRBD1 or TRBD2 (5 bases each). This CDR3 comprises 17 residues. V was cut by 4 bases and J by 3 bases, with 19 bases left in between. In germline, CDR1 is LGHNA, CDR2 YSLEER. CDR3 sequence reads: CASSPGTPGTDYNEQFF. In DNA form, the CDR3 reads TGCGCCAGCAGCCCCGGGACCCCCGGGACGGACTACAATGAGCAGTTCTTC.

This rearrangement joins TRBV11-2 to TRBJ2-7; D may be TRBD2 (5 bases). Trimming pared 5 bases from V and 1 base from J, leaving 18 bases between. Germline CDR1 SGHAT, CDR2 FQNNGV. This CDR3 has 16 amino acids. The CDR3 sequence is CASSPGILGRSYEQYF. CDR3 DNA sequence: TGTGCCAGCAGCCCCGGGATTTTAGGAAGATCCTACGAGCAGTACTTC.

The chain recombines TRBV7-9 with TRBJ2-3, with D unclear. The CDR3 runs to 15 residues. Deletions cut 0 bases from V and 5 bases from J, with 12 bases between. In germline, CDR1 is SEHNR, CDR2 FQNEAQ (reference sequence). CDR3 in amino acids: CASSLARHTEDTQYF. The CDR3 nucleotides are TGTGCCAGCAGCTTAGCGAGGCACACTGAAGATACGCAGTATTTT.

This chain joins TRBV6-5 and TRBJ1-2; 9 bases match TRBD1. J lost 4 bases, V lost 4 bases, and 4 bases had no gene match. The CDR3 extends over 14 amino acids. Per germline, CDR1 MNHEY and CDR2 SVGAGI. CDR3 bases: TGTGCCAGCAGTTTAACAGGGGGCACCTATGGCTACACCTTC. The encoded protein is CASSLTGGTYGYTF.

This clone was found once. This sequence joins TRBV4-1 and TRBJ1-5, with TRBD1 matching over 8 bases. The CDR3 sequence is 13 residues long. J lost 8 bases, V lost 2 bases, and 2 bases had no gene match. CDR1 is MGHRA, CDR2 YSYEKL, per germline. The CDR3 nucleotides are TGCGCCAGCAGCCAAACACAGGGGGAGCCCCAGCATTTT. Its protein product is CASSQTQGEPQHF.

V usage is TRBV27 and J usage is TRBJ1-1, with a weak D call TRBD1 (6 bases). Germline CDR1 MNHEY, CDR2 SMNVEV (reference sequence). The CDR3 extends over 11 amino acids. V lost 4 bases and J lost 9, with 9 bases in between. The CDR3 nucleotides are TGTGCCAGCAGTTCAGGGACAAAAGCTTTCTTT. As protein: CASSSGTKAFF.

The chain links TRBV7-9 to TRBJ1-1, with TRBD1 identical over 8 bases. J lost 5 bases, V lost 3 bases, and 8 bases had no gene match. Per germline, CDR1 SEHNR and CDR2 FQNEAQ (reference sequence). CDR3 size: 15 residues. CDR3 sequence: CASSFPTGAGTEAFF. CDR3 nucleotide sequence: TGTGCCAGCAGCTTCCCGACAGGGGCGGGAACTGAAGCTTTCTTT.

V is TRBV4-2 and J is TRBJ2-1; D call uncertain. The CDR3 runs to 12 residues. Germline CDR1 reads LGHNA; CDR2 reads YNFKEQ. Trimming shortened V by 5 bases and J by 6 bases, and 8 bases separated the two germline ends. The CDR3 loop is CASSDRINEQFF. In DNA form, the CDR3 reads TGTGCCAGCAGCGACCGGATCAATGAGCAGTTCTTC.

The chain couples TRBV7-2 to TRBJ2-3; maybe TRBD1 (6 bases). Germline V gene data show CDR1 as SGHTA and CDR2 as FQGNSA. V was trimmed by 1 base and J by 2 bases, leaving 10 bases between them. The CDR3 loop spans 15 amino acids. The CDR3 loop reads CASSLGQAHTDTQYF. The CDR3 nucleotides are TGTGCCAGCAGCTTAGGACAGGCGCACACAGATACGCAGTATTTT.

This clone has just a few counts. This chain joins TRBV6-1 and TRBJ1-5; D unclear. V lost 3 bases and J lost 11, with 11 bases in between. Germline V CDR1 and CDR2: MNHNS, SASEGT. The CDR3 has 12 amino acids. CDR3 DNA: TGTGCCAGCAGTGACCCACACCCAGCCCAGCATTTT. This translates into CASSDPHPAQHF.